This is a list of T cell receptor beta chains from one sample in a study of glioma-infiltrating T cells after dendritic cell vaccination. Sequenced by immunoSEQ multiplex PCR; TCRdb stores in-frame clones only, minus some. Of more than 70,000 clones listed, roughly 84% are singletons. The starting material was blood, obtained after dendritic cell vaccination. The source of these receptors is a human donor with glioblastoma. Each CDR3 is given with its conserved first and last residue. The D gene is left open where the match is weak. Clone size appears in some rows only: once, few, many, or a class for an expanded clone.

NA	TRBV5-4	TRBJ1-1	NA	CASSLPGFTEAFF	TGTGCCAGCAGCTTGCCAGGGTTCACTGAAGCTTTCTTT
NA	TRBV5-1	TRBJ1-1	TRBD1	CASSPGQGMVTEAFF	TGCGCCAGCAGCCCGGGACAGGGAATGGTAACTGAAGCTTTCTTT
NA	TRBV5-1	TRBJ1-2	NA	CASSFQQNYGYTF	TGCGCCAGCAGCTTTCAACAGAACTATGGCTACACCTTC
NA	TRBV2	TRBJ2-7	NA	CASSVGQREQYF	TGTGCCAGCAGTGTAGGCCAGCGAGAGCAGTACTTC
few	TRBV4-1	TRBJ1-2	NA	CASSQGRGYTF	TGCGCCAGCAGCCAGGGGAGGGGCTACACCTTC
NA	TRBV7-6	TRBJ2-7	TRBD2	CASSSTSGGAWVQYF	TGTGCCAGCAGCTCCACTAGCGGGGGGGCTTGGGTGCAGTACTTC
few	TRBV6-6	TRBJ1-5	NA	CASSPQGSNQPQHF	TGTGCCAGCAGTCCTCAGGGGAGCAATCAGCCCCAGCATTTT
NA	TRBV7-9	TRBJ2-7	TRBD1	CASTKTPGTVSYEQYF	TGTGCCAGCACCAAAACTCCGGGGACAGTATCCTACGAGCAGTACTTC
NA	TRBV27	TRBJ2-3	TRBD2	CASGSGRPPYTQYF	TGTGCCAGCGGGAGCGGGAGGCCTCCTTATACGCAGTATTTT
NA	TRBV6-6	TRBJ2-1	TRBD2	CASSYSATSGRDEQFF	TGTGCCAGCAGTTACTCAGCCACTAGCGGGAGGGATGAGCAGTTCTTC
NA	TRBV9	TRBJ2-5	TRBD1	CASSASDRGQETQYF	TGTGCCAGCAGCGCCTCGGACAGGGGGCAAGAGACCCAGTACTTC
NA	TRBV11-3	TRBJ2-5	TRBD1	CASSLAGSGGTQYF	TGTGCCAGCAGCTTAGCGGGGTCAGGGGGGACCCAGTACTTC
NA	TRBV4-1	TRBJ1-1	NA	CASSQDKPQTMNTEAFF	TGCGCCAGCAGCCAAGACAAGCCGCAAACGATGAACACTGAAGCTTTCTTT
NA	TRBV10-3	TRBJ2-2	NA	CATVPGNTGELFF	TGTGCCACCGTTCCGGGTAACACCGGGGAGCTGTTTTTT
once	TRBV5-4	TRBJ2-7	NA	CASSWGVGAYEQYF	TGTGCCAGCAGCTGGGGAGTGGGGGCCTACGAGCAGTACTTC
once	TRBV5-1	TRBJ2-2	NA	CASSFDRGSNTGELFF	TGCGCCAGCAGCTTCGATAGGGGGTCGAACACCGGGGAGCTGTTTTTT
NA	TRBV4-1	TRBJ2-3	TRBD2	CASSHPPGVLAGVTDTQYF	TGCGCCAGCAGCCACCCCCCAGGGGTACTAGCGGGAGTAACAGATACGCAGTATTTT
NA	TRBV4-3	TRBJ2-2	NA	CASSQDRWGSTGELFF	TGCGCCAGCAGCCAAGATAGGTGGGGCTCTACCGGGGAGCTGTTTTTT
few	TRBV2	TRBJ2-7	TRBD1	CASSSGQGRNEQYF	TGTGCCAGCAGTTCTGGACAGGGACGAAACGAGCAGTACTTC
NA	TRBV7-2	TRBJ2-1	TRBD2	CASNPRDYDNEQFF	TGTGCCAGCAACCCCCGGGACTACGACAATGAGCAGTTCTTC
NA	TRBV5-1	TRBJ2-6	TRBD1	CASSSPGQGAGANVLTF	TGCGCCAGCAGCTCCCCGGGACAGGGGGCTGGGGCCAACGTCCTGACTTTC
NA	TRBV5-1	TRBJ1-2	NA	CASSNQGTDGYTF	TGCGCCAGCAGCAACCAGGGTACGGATGGCTACACCTTC
NA	TRBV7-2	TRBJ1-5	NA	CASSSNFYQPQHF	TGTGCCAGCAGCTCCAATTTTTATCAGCCCCAGCATTTT
NA	TRBV7-6	TRBJ1-6	NA	CASSLKFGGKGSPLHF	TGTGCCAGCAGCTTAAAGTTCGGGGGGAAGGGTTCACCCCTCCACTTT
NA	TRBV11-2	TRBJ2-1	NA	CASSSSLNEQFF	TGTGCCAGCAGCTCTAGTCTCAATGAGCAGTTCTTC
NA	TRBV6-5	TRBJ1-4	NA	CASSARQSNEKLFF	TGTGCCAGCAGCGCTAGACAGTCAAATGAAAAACTGTTTTTT
NA	TRBV2	TRBJ1-2	NA	CASSEGPYGYTF	TGTGCCAGCAGTGAAGGGCCTTATGGCTACACCTTC
once	TRBV5-1	TRBJ1-4	NA	CASSLSGGKGATNEKLFF	TGCGCCAGCAGCTTGAGCGGGGGCAAAGGTGCAACTAATGAAAAACTGTTTTTT